The T cell receptor (beta chain) described here comes from a study of OX40 agonist ivuxolimab in advanced cancers. Broader study findings: Expansion of clones was among the lowest in partial responders at 0.1-3.0 mg/kg.

The data were produced by immunoSEQ multiplex PCR, yet TCRdb's version contains in-frame clones alone and is incomplete. Among some 45,000 clones, 86% were seen once, and the ten largest hold approximately 0.37%. CDR3 size: 16 residues. V lost 1 base and J 2 bases, leaving 12 bases between the germline ends. Germline V gene sequence: CDR1 MNHNS, CDR2 SASEGT. Excluded were patients having autoimmune disease history or systemic immunosuppression. Blood sampling was done at baseline, cycle 4 day 1, and cycle 7 day 1. Worth noting for this clone: The antigen is undetermined.

The source is an adult with an advanced solid tumor such as melanoma, head and neck, liver or kidney cancer. V is TRBV6-1 and J is TRBJ1-5; weak D call: TRBD1 (6 bases). The sequencing here drew on CD4+ or CD8+ T cells sorted from blood, taken in a trial of the OX40 agonist ivuxolimab. CDR3 sequence: CASSEGGAAGNQPQHF. The CDR3, as DNA: TGTGCCAGCAGTGAAGGGGGGGCGGCTGGCAATCAGCCCCAGCATTTT.